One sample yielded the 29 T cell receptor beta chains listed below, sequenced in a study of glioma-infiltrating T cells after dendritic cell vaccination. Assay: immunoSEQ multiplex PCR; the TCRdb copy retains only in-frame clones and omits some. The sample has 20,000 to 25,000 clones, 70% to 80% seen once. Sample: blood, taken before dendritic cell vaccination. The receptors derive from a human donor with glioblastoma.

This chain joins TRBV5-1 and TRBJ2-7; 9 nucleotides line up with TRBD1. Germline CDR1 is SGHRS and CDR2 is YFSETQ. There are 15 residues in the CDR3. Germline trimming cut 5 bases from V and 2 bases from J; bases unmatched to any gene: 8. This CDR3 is CASSYSGTGPYEQYF. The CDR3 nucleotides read TGCGCCAGCAGTTACTCCGGGACAGGGCCCTACGAGCAGTACTTC.

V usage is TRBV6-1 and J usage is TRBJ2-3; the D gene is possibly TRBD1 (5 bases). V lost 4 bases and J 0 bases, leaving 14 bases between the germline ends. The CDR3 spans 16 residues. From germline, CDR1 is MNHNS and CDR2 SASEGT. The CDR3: CASSGTGSFSTDTQYF. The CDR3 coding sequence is TGTGCCAGCAGTGGAACAGGTTCCTTTAGCACAGATACGCAGTATTTT.

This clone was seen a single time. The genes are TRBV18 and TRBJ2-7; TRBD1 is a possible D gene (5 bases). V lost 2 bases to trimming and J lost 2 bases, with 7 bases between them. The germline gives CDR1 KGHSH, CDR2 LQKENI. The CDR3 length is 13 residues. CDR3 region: CASSPSDTYEQYF. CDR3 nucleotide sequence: TGTGCCAGCTCACCATCGGACACCTACGAGCAGTACTTC.

The CDR3 loop reads CASSDSGTSSYNEQFF. CDR3 nucleotide sequence: TGTGCCAGCAGTGACTCCGGGACTAGCTCCTACAATGAGCAGTTCTTC. V gene TRBV6-4 combines with J gene TRBJ2-1; 8 bases align to TRBD2. The ends lost 0 bases at V and 0 bases at J; junction bases unmatched: 1. CDR3 length: 16 residues. Germline V lookup: CDR1 MRHNA, CDR2 SNTAGT.

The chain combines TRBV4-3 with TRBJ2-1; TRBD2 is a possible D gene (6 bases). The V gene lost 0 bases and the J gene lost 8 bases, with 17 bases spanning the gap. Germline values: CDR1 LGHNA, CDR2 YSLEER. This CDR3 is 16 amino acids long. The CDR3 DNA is TGCGCCAGCAGCCAAGAACAAGGGACTCCCTATTATGAGCAGTTCTTC. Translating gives CASSQEQGTPYYEQFF.

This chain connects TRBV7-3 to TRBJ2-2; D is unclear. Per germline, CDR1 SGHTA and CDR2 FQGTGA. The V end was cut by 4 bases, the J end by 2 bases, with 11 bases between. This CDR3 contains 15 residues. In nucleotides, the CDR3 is TGTGCCAGCAGCTCTAGGCCCCTTAACACCGGGGAGCTGTTTTTT. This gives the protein CASSSRPLNTGELFF.

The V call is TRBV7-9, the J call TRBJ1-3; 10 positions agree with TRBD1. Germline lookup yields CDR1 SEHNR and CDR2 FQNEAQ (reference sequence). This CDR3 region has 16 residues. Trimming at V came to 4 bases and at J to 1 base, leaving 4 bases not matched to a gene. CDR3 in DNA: TGTGCCAGCAGCTCCCCGGGACAGGGGTCTGGAAACACCATATATTTT. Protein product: CASSSPGQGSGNTIYF.

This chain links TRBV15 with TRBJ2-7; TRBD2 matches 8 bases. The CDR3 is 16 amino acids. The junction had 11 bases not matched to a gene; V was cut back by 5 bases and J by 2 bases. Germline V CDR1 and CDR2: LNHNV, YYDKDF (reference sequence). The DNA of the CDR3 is TGTGCCACCAGCTCCCGTGGAGCGGGAGCACCCTACGAGCAGTACTTC. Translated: CATSSRGAGAPYEQYF.

CDR3: CASSLFARQEAFF. The CDR3 nucleotides are TGTGCCAGCAGCTTATTCGCCCGCCAGGAAGCTTTCTTT. The chain combines TRBV7-2 with TRBJ1-1; D is unresolved. The germline CDR1 and CDR2 sequences are SGHTA and FQGNSA. The CDR3 is 13 residues long. The V end was cut by 2 bases, the J end by 8 bases, with 12 bases between.

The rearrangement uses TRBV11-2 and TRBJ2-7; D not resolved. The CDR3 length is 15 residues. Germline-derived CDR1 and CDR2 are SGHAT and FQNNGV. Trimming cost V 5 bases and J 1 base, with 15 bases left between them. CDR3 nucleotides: TGTGCCAGCAGCCGCTTAGTATTGGTATCCTACGAGCAGTACTTC. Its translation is CASSRLVLVSYEQYF.

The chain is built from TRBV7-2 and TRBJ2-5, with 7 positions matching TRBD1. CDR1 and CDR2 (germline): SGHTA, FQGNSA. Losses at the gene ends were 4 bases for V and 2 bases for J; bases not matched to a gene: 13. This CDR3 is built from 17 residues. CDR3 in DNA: TGTGCCAGCAGCTCATCGTTGGGGACAGTGAATCAAGAGACCCAGTACTTC. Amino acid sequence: CASSSSLGTVNQETQYF.

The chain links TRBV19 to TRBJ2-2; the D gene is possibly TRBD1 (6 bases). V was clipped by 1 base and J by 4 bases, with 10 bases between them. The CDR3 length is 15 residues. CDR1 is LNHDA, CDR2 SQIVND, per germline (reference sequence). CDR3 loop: CASSIATGITGELFF. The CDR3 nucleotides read TGTGCCAGTAGTATAGCGACAGGTATCACCGGGGAGCTGTTTTTT.

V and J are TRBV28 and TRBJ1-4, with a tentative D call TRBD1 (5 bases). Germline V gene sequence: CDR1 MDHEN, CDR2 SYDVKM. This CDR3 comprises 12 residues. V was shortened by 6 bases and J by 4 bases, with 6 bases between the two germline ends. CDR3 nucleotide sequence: TGTGCCAGCAGGGGGGGTAATGAAAAACTGTTTTTT. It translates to CASRGGNEKLFF.

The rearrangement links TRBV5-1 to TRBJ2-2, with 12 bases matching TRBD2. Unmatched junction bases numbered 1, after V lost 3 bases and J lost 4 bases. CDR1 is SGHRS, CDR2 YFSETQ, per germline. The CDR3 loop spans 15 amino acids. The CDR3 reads CASSWTSGITGELFF. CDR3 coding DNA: TGCGCCAGCAGCTGGACTAGCGGGATCACCGGGGAGCTGTTTTTT. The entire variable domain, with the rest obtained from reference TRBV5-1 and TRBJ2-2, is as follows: KAGVTQTPRYLIKTRGQQVTLSCSPISGHRSVSWYQQTPGQGLQFLFEYFSETQRNKGNFPGRFSGRQFSNSRSEMNVSTLELGDSALYLCASSWTSGITGELFFGEGSRLTVL.

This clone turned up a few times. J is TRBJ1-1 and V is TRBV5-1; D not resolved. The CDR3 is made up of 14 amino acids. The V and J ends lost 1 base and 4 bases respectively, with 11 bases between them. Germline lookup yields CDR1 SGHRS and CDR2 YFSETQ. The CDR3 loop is CASSLTSHGTEAFF. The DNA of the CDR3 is TGCGCCAGCAGCTTGACTTCTCATGGCACTGAAGCTTTCTTT.

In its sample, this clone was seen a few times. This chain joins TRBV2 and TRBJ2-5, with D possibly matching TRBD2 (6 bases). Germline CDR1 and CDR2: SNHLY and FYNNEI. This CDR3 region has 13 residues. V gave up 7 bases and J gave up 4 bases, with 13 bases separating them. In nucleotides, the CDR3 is TGTGCCAGCATGGGAGGCCGGGGAGAGACCCAGTACTTC. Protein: CASMGGRGETQYF.

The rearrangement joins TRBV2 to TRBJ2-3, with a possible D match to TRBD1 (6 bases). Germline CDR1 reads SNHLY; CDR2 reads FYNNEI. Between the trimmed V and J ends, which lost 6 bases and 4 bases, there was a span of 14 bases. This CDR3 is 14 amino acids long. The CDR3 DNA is TGTGCCAGCAGCCCGGGACATCAGGCAGATACGCAGTATTTT. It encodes CASSPGHQADTQYF.

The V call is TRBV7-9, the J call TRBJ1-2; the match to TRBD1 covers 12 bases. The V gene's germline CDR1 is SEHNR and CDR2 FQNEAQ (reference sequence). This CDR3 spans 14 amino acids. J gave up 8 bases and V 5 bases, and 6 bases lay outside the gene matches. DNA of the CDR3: TGTGCCAGCAGCGTACCGGGACAGGGGGCAGGCTACACCTTC. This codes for CASSVPGQGAGYTF.

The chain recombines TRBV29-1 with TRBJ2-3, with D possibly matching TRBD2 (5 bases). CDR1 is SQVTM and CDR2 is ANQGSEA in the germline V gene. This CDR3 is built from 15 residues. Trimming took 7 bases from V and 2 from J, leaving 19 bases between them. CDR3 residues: CSADSGGLHTDTQYF. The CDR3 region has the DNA TGCAGCGCCGATTCTGGCGGGCTCCACACAGATACGCAGTATTTT.

CDR3 protein: CASSPTGSGYTF. The CDR3, as DNA: TGTGCCAGCAGCCCCACAGGGTCGGGCTACACCTTC. The chain has TRBV7-9 and TRBJ1-2; the D gene is possibly TRBD1 (6 bases). CDR3 length equals 12 residues. Germline V CDR1 and CDR2: SEHNR, FQNEAQ (reference sequence). With 5 bases removed from V and 8 bases from J, the gap between germline ends came to 12 bases. Combining the CDR3 with reference TRBV7-9 and TRBJ1-2 gives the whole variable domain DTGVSQNPRHKITKRGQNVTFRCDPISEHNRLYWYRQTLGQGPEFLTYFQNEAQLEKSRLLSDRFSAERPKGSFSTLEIQRTEQGDSAMYLCASSPTGSGYTFGSGTRLTVV.

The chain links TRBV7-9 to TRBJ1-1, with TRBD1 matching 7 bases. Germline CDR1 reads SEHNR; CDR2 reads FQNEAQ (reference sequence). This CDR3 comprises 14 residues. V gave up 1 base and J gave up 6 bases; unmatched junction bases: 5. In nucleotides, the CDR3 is TGTGCCAGCAGCTTAGGTAACCAGGGGGCTGAAGCTTTCTTT. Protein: CASSLGNQGAEAFF. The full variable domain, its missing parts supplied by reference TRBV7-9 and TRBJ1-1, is DTGVSQNPRHKITKRGQNVTFRCDPISEHNRLYWYRQTLGQGPEFLTYFQNEAQLEKSRLLSDRFSAERPKGSFSTLEIQRTEQGDSAMYLCASSLGNQGAEAFFGQGTRLTVV.

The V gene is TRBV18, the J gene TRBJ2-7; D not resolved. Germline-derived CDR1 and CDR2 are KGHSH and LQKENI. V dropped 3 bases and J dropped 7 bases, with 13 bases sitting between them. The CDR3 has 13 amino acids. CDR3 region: CASSPISPREQYF. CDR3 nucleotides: TGTGCCAGCTCACCTATATCACCGAGGGAGCAGTACTTC.

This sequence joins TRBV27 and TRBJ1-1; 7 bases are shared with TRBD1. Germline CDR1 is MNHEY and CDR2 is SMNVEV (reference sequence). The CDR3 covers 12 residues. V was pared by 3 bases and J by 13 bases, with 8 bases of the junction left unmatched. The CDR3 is CASSFRGGWVFF. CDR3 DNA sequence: TGTGCCAGCAGTTTCAGAGGGGGCTGGGTTTTCTTT.

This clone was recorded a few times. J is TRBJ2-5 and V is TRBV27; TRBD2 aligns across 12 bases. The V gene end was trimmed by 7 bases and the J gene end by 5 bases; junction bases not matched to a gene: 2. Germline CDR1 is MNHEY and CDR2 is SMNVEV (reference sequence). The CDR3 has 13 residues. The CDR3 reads CASKLAGGETQYF. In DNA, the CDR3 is TGTGCCAGCAAACTAGCGGGGGGCGAGACCCAGTACTTC.

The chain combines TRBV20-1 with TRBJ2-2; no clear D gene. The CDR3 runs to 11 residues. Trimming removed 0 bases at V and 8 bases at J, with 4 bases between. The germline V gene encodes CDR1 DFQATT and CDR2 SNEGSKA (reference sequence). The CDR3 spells CSARDVGELFF. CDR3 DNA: TGCAGTGCTAGAGACGTGGGGGAGCTGTTTTTT.

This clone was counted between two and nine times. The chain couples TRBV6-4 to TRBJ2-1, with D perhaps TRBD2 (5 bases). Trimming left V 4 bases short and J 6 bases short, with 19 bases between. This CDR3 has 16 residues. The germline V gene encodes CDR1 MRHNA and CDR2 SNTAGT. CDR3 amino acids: CASSADPGLAGNEQFF. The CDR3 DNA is TGTGCCAGCAGTGCCGACCCCGGGCTAGCTGGCAATGAGCAGTTCTTC.

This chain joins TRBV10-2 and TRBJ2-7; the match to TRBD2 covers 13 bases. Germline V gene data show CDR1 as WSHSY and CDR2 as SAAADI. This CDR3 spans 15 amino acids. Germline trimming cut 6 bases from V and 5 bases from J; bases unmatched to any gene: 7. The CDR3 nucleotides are TGCGCCAGCAGCAGGACTAGCGGGAGTGATCACGAGCAGTACTTC. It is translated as CASSRTSGSDHEQYF.

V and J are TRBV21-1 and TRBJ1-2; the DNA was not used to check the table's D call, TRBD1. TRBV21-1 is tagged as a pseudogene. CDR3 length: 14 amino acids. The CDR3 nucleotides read TGTGCCAGCGGGGGCAGGGGAATTATTTATGGCTACACCTTC. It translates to CASGGRGIIYGYTF.

The CDR3: CAWISVTSGRNRQFF. The CDR3 bases are TGTGCCTGGATCTCTGTTACTAGCGGGAGGAATCGGCAGTTCTTC. The chain has TRBV30 and TRBJ2-1, with TRBD2 matching 12 bases. V lost 4 bases to trimming and J lost 12 bases; unmatched junction nucleotides: 13. The CDR3 spans 15 residues. Germline assignment: CDR1 GTSNPN and CDR2 SVGIG (reference sequence).